This entry describes one T cell receptor beta chain. In this sample, this clonotype turned up many times. Which antigen it targets is not known. The input lacks base qualities; no much larger clone sits a single base away. Ophthalmopathy patients had moderately to severely active disease, with a Clinical Activity Score of 3 or more, a NOSPECS grade of 4 or more, and a disease duration of less than 3 months. Any patient with an uncontrolled infection, another autoimmune disease, pregnancy or lactation was excluded. Diagnoses relied on clinical symptoms, serum thyroxine and TRAb, thyroid ultrasound and orbital computed tomography. PBMCs were isolated from about 9.1 ml of fresh peripheral blood by Ficoll-Paque density gradient centrifugation. Total RNA was extracted with Trizol reagent, and quality was checked on an Agilent 2100 Bioanalyzer. This specimen comes from a study of T cells in Graves' hyperthyroidism and ophthalmopathy (dated by TCRdb to about 2019). Some background on the complete study: Peripheral blood was collected at initial diagnosis, before any treatment. To identify TCR V-J signatures that set the groups apart, the researchers used a discovery cohort of roughly 100 patients, made up of 40 to 45 with Graves' ophthalmopathy and 57 with stable Graves' hyperthyroidism. After sampling, hyperthyroidism patients received methimazole starting at 30 mg daily, and ophthalmopathy patients received high-dose intravenous methylprednisolone. Prospective prediction of ophthalmopathy was tested in an independent validation cohort of 18 to 20 hyperthyroidism patients and 17 patients who later progressed to ophthalmopathy. For training and testing, the roughly 93 patients in the discovery cohort were randomly divided in a 7:3 ratio. According to the paper, TCR Vbeta CDR3 sequencing was carried out on 135 peripheral blood samples, which came from 40 to 45 ophthalmopathy, roughly 75 hyperthyroidism and 17 progressor patients. In more than 5 Graves' hyperthyroidism patients, the study also compared T-cell repertoires from thyroid tissue with T-cell repertoires from blood. The study at large found these results: Sample size was not statistically predetermined, and investigators were not blinded to group allocation. A model built on a 13 V-J signature distinguished ophthalmopathy from stable hyperthyroidism, reaching approximately 89% sensitivity and around 81% specificity in cross-validation and 80%/75% in testing. Blood samples also contained most of the expanded thyroid clonotypes (frequency above 0.001), which suggests that blood repertoires may reflect thyroid immune responses. In validation, the model predicted progression to ophthalmopathy with approximately 71% sensitivity and 72% to 75% specificity, a median of approximately 6.5 months before onset.

From V the trimming removes 5 bases and from J it removes 4 bases, while the gene matches leave 3 bases of the junction unaccounted for. Including the terminal cysteine and phenylalanine, the CDR3 comprises 13 residues. Only CDR3 DNA is held: 39 bases, read in frame from base 1. The germline V gene (reference sequence) provides CDR1 GTSNPN and CDR2 SVGIG. TCR beta CDR3 regions were amplified from RNA transcripts. The first round of RT-PCR for the TCR CDR3 was performed with the HTBI primer set and the Qiagen OneStep RT-PCR kit. The libraries were constructed in a second round of multiplex PCR and then size-selected and purified. The libraries were sequenced on an Illumina HiSeq2000 using paired-end 100 bp reads. Under the source paper's analysis protocol: SOAPnuke was used to process the raw data, removing reads that contained adapters or uncalled bases, had a mean Phred below 15, or lacked an exact match to the constant primer or identifier. High-quality paired reads were merged using COPE v1.2.5, and each unique nucleotide sequence was defined as a clonotype. MiTCR v1.1 was used to align clonotypes to the IMGT TRBV, TRBD and TRBJ reference segments. The analysis was restricted to V-J combinations with a frequency above 0.0001, which together covered 99% to 99.2% of the repertoires. The TCS score was defined as the ratio of F50 (clonal expansion) to E x V (chaos), calculated using BLOSUM62-based TCRdist between CDR3 peptides within each V-J. Welch's t-statistics and random forest reduced fewer than 600 V-J features to 10 to 15, which were used in a naive Bayes classifier (R e1071). The similarity between thyroid and blood repertoires was quantified using the Morisita-Horn index. TCRdb passed the public sequencing reads through fastp at Q25 and MiXCR, retaining productive beta sequences. Every entry covers one CDR3 protein and lists the most common genes and DNA from its rows. It is TCRdb's table, rather than the study itself, that gives the V and J calls and clone size. This sample comprises 600,000 to 700,000 distinct CDR3 sequences, about 15% of them detected only once. Approximately 4.2% of the sample comes from the top ten.

The sequence came from a woman in her 40s with Graves' ophthalmopathy. Sequencing used blood. The chain employs TRBV30 and TRBJ2-2, with 8 bases in between that match TRBD1. The CDR3 sequence is CAWGTGLTGELFF. The sequenced DNA is TGTGCCTGGGGGACAGGTCTCACCGGGGAGCTGTTTTTT.